This TCR beta chain was observed in a study of OX40 agonist ivuxolimab in advanced cancers. Study context: Across the patients, intravenous ivuxolimab was delivered every 2 weeks at 0.01 to 10 mg/kg. Patients with prior anti-PD-1, anti-PD-L1 or anti-CTLA-4 therapy were eligible; 40% had some. Study-level points and caveats: Normalized expansion of T-cell clones was also low for some nonresponders. Clonal expansion was seen in CD4+ and CD8+ blood T cells by week 6 at 0.1 to 3.0 mg/kg.

Between the trimmed V and J ends, which lost 0 bases and 7 bases, there was a span of 3 bases. Germline lookup yields CDR1 LNHDA and CDR2 SQIVND (reference sequence). The CDR3 has 11 amino acids. Assay used: immunoSEQ multiplex PCR; TCRdb lists only in-frame clones, some missing. The profile covers tens of thousands of clones, with about four fifths appearing a single time and 15% to 20% taken by the ten largest. Note on this clone: Its cognate antigen is unknown.

This clonotype was obtained from an adult with an advanced solid tumor such as melanoma, head and neck, liver or kidney cancer. Material: CD4+ or CD8+ T cells sorted from blood, obtained in a trial of the OX40 agonist ivuxolimab. The chain carries TRBV19 and TRBJ1-2, with unresolved D. The CDR3 loop reads CASSIDAGYTF. In DNA form, the CDR3 reads TGTGCCAGTAGTATAGACGCTGGCTACACCTTC.